The 31 T cell receptor beta chains below all came from one sample that was sequenced in a study of T cell responses to AZD1222 COVID-19 vaccine (TCRdb year 2021). Receptor amplification or capture employed the immunoSEQ multiplex PCR assay. In its TCRdb copy, this immuneACCESS table keeps in-frame sequences only and misses some clones. Where compared with another copy, unresolved V genes explain less than half of these, and the others have no known cause. The sample has tens of thousands of clones on record, around 92% of them singletons. The ten largest account for around 2.8% of the sample. Reading the label with the study, this specimen's time point is: baseline before first vaccination. The treatment or condition tag for this specimen amounts to: meningococcal conjugate vaccine given as trial control. Sequencing was performed on peripheral blood, taken on day 0 of MenACWY control vaccination. The origin of the receptors is an adult in good health.

This chain joins TRBV18 and TRBJ1-4, with D possibly TRBD1 on 5 matching bases. Trimming took off 0 bases at V and 8 bases at J, with 13 bases between the two ends. The CDR3 is made up of 15 amino acids. The germline gives CDR1 KGHSH, CDR2 LQKENI. The CDR3 here is CASSPPAGEPEKLFF. The CDR3 bases are TGTGCCAGCTCACCACCGGCGGGGGAGCCCGAAAAACTGTTTTTT.

J is TRBJ1-5 and V is TRBV5-1, with D possibly TRBD1 on 5 matching bases. The CDR3 is 15 residues long. Between the trimmed V and J ends, which lost 0 bases and 2 bases, there was a span of 9 bases. CDR1 SGHRS and CDR2 YFSETQ come from the germline V gene. The CDR3, as DNA: TGCGCCAGCAGCTTGGCGGGACGGGGCAATCAGCCCCAGCATTTT. It codes for CASSLAGRGNQPQHF.

This chain joins TRBV10-1 and TRBJ1-1; no firm D call. V was cut by 7 bases and J by 3 bases, with 12 bases left in between. Germline CDR1 WNHNN, CDR2 SYGVQD (reference sequence). The CDR3 is 13 residues long. DNA for the CDR3: TGCGCCAGCACCCTGGACCGGTACACTGAAGCTTTCTTT. Protein product: CASTLDRYTEAFF.

The chain is built from TRBV7-2 and TRBJ1-2; TRBD1 might be the D (6 bases). The CDR3 covers 14 residues. Trimming took 1 base from V and 6 from J, leaving 12 bases between them. Germline V gene lookup returns CDR1 SGHTA and CDR2 FQGNSA. CDR3 loop: CASSLEAGTNGYTF. Written as DNA, the CDR3 is TGTGCCAGCAGCTTAGAAGCAGGGACAAATGGCTACACCTTC.

This rearrangement joins TRBV7-9 to TRBJ2-3; 8 nucleotides align to TRBD2. Germline loops: CDR1 SEHNR, CDR2 FQNEAQ (reference sequence). Unmatched junction bases numbered 5, after V lost 5 bases and J lost 1 base. CDR3 length equals 15 residues. This CDR3 is CASSAELAGTDTQYF. As DNA, the CDR3 is TGTGCCAGCAGCGCAGAACTAGCGGGCACAGATACGCAGTATTTT.

The chain carries TRBV6-6 and TRBJ1-1; D not certain. The CDR3 runs 14 residues. CDR1 is MNHNY and CDR2 is SVGAGI in the germline V gene (reference sequence). V was shortened by 0 bases and J by 6 bases, with 11 bases between the two germline ends. CDR3 protein: CASSYSGQEAEAFF. CDR3 DNA: TGTGCCAGCAGTTACTCTGGCCAGGAGGCTGAAGCTTTCTTT.

The gene calls are TRBV11-1 and TRBJ2-7; D is unclear. Per the germline V gene, CDR1 is SGHAT and CDR2 is FQDESV (reference sequence). The CDR3 consists of 13 residues. Trimming stripped 2 bases from V and 4 bases from J, with 9 bases between. CDR3 region: CASSLLQTYEQYF. CDR3 nucleotides: TGTGCCAGCAGCTTACTGCAAACTTACGAGCAGTACTTC.

This chain links TRBV30 with TRBJ1-6; the D is unclear. CDR1 GTSNPN and CDR2 SVGIG come from the germline V gene (reference sequence). The CDR3 totals 12 residues. V lost 3 bases to trimming and J lost 12 bases, with 12 bases between them. The CDR3 DNA sequence: TGTGCCTGGAGCGCTCCACTTTTACCCCTCCACTTT. It translates to CAWSAPLLPLHF.

The genes are TRBV5-1 and TRBJ1-1; the D is unclear. The CDR3 runs 14 residues. Germline CDR1 SGHRS, CDR2 YFSETQ. Trimming left V 0 bases short and J 2 bases short, with 8 bases between. CDR3 in DNA: TGCGCCAGCAGCTTGGAGTTCCCAAACACTGAAGCTTTCTTT. This encodes CASSLEFPNTEAFF.

J is TRBJ1-2 and V is TRBV28; 9 bases match TRBD1. The V gene's germline CDR1 is MDHEN and CDR2 SYDVKM. CDR3 length equals 14 residues. Trimming cost V 9 bases and J 3 bases; bases outside gene matches: 8. CDR3 coding DNA: TGTGCCAGTGTTACAGGGGGCTCCGACTATGGCTACACCTTC. The encoded protein is CASVTGGSDYGYTF.

The V call is TRBV9, the J call TRBJ2-2, with unresolved D. Germline CDR1 reads SGDLS; CDR2 reads YYNGEE. There are 12 residues in the CDR3. The ends were cut back, 4 bases at V and 6 bases at J, with 7 bases in the middle. For the CDR3, the DNA is TGTGCCAGCAGCCCTTCCGCCGGGGAGCTGTTTTTT. Residues: CASSPSAGELFF.

The chain recombines TRBV4-2 with TRBJ2-7; 7 nucleotides match TRBD2. CDR1 LGHNA and CDR2 YNFKEQ come from the germline V gene. This CDR3 region has 13 residues. Trimming at V came to 2 bases and at J to 5 bases, leaving 3 bases not matched to a gene. The CDR3 bases are TGTGCCAGCAGCCAAAAGGGAGGGAACGAGCAGTACTTC. This codes for CASSQKGGNEQYF.

The rearrangement joins TRBV6-6 to TRBJ2-3, with TRBD1 matching over 11 bases. Germline lookup yields CDR1 MNHNY and CDR2 SVGAGI (reference sequence). The junction had 5 bases not matched to a gene; V was cut back by 8 bases and J by 4 bases. The CDR3 extends over 14 amino acids. The CDR3, as DNA: TGTGCCAGCGGGGACAGGGGGGGGCCAGATACGCAGTATTTT. It encodes CASGDRGGPDTQYF.

The rearrangement uses TRBV28 and TRBJ1-1; no clear D gene. The germline gives CDR1 MDHEN, CDR2 SYDVKM. The CDR3 is 13 amino acids. Trimming removed 2 bases from V and 7 bases from J, with 11 bases in between. CDR3 sequence reads: CASSLNGGFEAFF. DNA for the CDR3: TGTGCCAGCAGTTTAAACGGTGGATTTGAAGCTTTCTTT.

The genes are TRBV12-3 or TRBV12-4 and TRBJ2-7; D gene unclear. The CDR3 is 12 amino acids. V was pared by 5 bases and J by 0 bases, with 5 bases between. The CDR3 reads CASSPISYEQYF. CDR3 DNA sequence: TGTGCCAGCAGTCCCATCTCCTACGAGCAGTACTTC.

The chain employs TRBV11-2 and TRBJ2-7; D uncertain. There are 13 residues in the CDR3. The germline CDR1 and CDR2 sequences are SGHAT and FQNNGV. The V gene lost 7 bases and the J gene lost 6 bases, with 16 bases spanning the gap. The CDR3 protein is CASIAWVGGEQYF. The CDR3, as DNA: TGTGCCAGCATTGCGTGGGTAGGTGGCGAGCAGTACTTC.

The chain couples TRBV20-1 to TRBJ2-3; no reliable D call. V was shortened by 3 bases and J by 2 bases, with 9 bases between the two germline ends. Germline values: CDR1 DFQATT, CDR2 SNEGSKA (reference sequence). This CDR3 has 13 residues. The CDR3, as DNA: TGCAGTGCTAGTCACGGCGACACAGATACGCAGTATTTT. Amino acids: CSASHGDTDTQYF.

The rearrangement joins TRBV5-1 to TRBJ2-5, with TRBD1 identical over 7 bases. CDR3 length: 14 amino acids. With V trimmed by 0 bases and J by 4 bases, 3 bases remained unmatched. The germline V gene encodes CDR1 SGHRS and CDR2 YFSETQ. Here the CDR3 reads CASSLEGGVETQYF. CDR3 in DNA: TGCGCCAGCAGCTTGGAAGGGGGCGTAGAGACCCAGTACTTC.

The chain carries TRBV18 and TRBJ2-7; unclear D gene. The CDR3 loop spans 13 amino acids. The V end was cut by 6 bases, the J end by 7 bases, with 16 bases between. Germline V gene data show CDR1 as KGHSH and CDR2 as LQKENI. Here the CDR3 reads CASSHPTLGEQYF. The CDR3 DNA is TGTGCCAGCTCTCATCCAACATTGGGTGAGCAGTACTTC.

V usage is TRBV30 and J usage is TRBJ2-1, with a possible D match to TRBD2 (5 bases). This CDR3 region has 14 residues. The V and J ends lost 3 bases and 6 bases respectively, with 15 bases between them. CDR1 and CDR2 from the germline V gene are GTSNPN and SVGIG (reference sequence). In nucleotides, the CDR3 is TGTGCCTGGAGGCTCGCTAGTGAGGGCAATGAGCAGTTCTTC. The encoded protein is CAWRLASEGNEQFF.

The chain uses TRBV29-1 and TRBJ2-3, with TRBD2 matching over 7 bases. Germline values: CDR1 SQVTM, CDR2 ANQGSEA. The CDR3 spans 14 residues. J was trimmed by 1 base and V by 4 bases; bases with no gene match: 5. The CDR3 region is CSVARAGGTDTQYF. The CDR3 nucleotides are TGCAGCGTTGCCCGGGCGGGGGGCACAGATACGCAGTATTTT.

This rearrangement joins TRBV5-6 to TRBJ2-1; 9 bases agree with TRBD1. V was clipped by 5 bases and J by 8 bases; unmatched bases: 8. CDR1 is SGHDT, CDR2 YYEEEE, per germline. The CDR3 has 14 residues. The CDR3 reads CASSRTGASDEQFF. DNA of the CDR3: TGTGCCAGCAGTCGGACAGGGGCCTCCGATGAGCAGTTCTTC.

This clone appeared once. This chain uses TRBV3-1 (or the pseudogene TRBV3-2) with TRBJ1-4, with a weak D call TRBD1 (5 bases). V shed 3 bases and J shed 0 bases, with 11 bases lying between them. This CDR3 spans 16 amino acids. Germline V gene sequence: CDR1 LGHDT, CDR2 YNNKEL (reference sequence). CDR3 DNA sequence: TGTGCCAGCAGCCAGAGGGGACGGACAACTAATGAAAAACTGTTTTTT. This sequence encodes CASSQRGRTTNEKLFF.

The gene calls are TRBV19 and TRBJ1-1, with D possibly TRBD1 on 5 matching bases. With 4 bases removed from V and 5 bases from J, the gap between germline ends came to 14 bases. The CDR3 spans 14 residues. Looked up from germline, CDR1 is LNHDA and CDR2 is SQIVND (reference sequence). CDR3 bases: TGTGCCAGTAGTACGGACCAGGGATGGACTGAAGCTTTCTTT. Translated, it gives CASSTDQGWTEAFF.

This chain joins TRBV6-5 and TRBJ1-4; D remains unclear. The CDR3 extends over 14 amino acids. Per germline, CDR1 MNHEY and CDR2 SVGAGI. V was cut by 4 bases and J by 7 bases, with 13 bases left in between. CDR3 in DNA: TGTGCCAGCAGTTTAAAATTGGGAGGTGAAAAACTGTTTTTT. Translated: CASSLKLGGEKLFF.

The rearrangement joins TRBV29-1 to TRBJ1-1; D gene ambiguous. The CDR3 covers 11 residues. Germline V lookup: CDR1 SQVTM, CDR2 ANQGSEA. Deletions cut 4 bases from V and 4 bases from J, with 7 bases between. CDR3 region: CSVGITTEAFF. CDR3 DNA: TGCAGCGTTGGGATTACCACTGAAGCTTTCTTT.

The rearrangement joins TRBV30 to TRBJ1-6, with D perhaps TRBD1 (5 bases). V was cut by 0 bases and J by 3 bases, with 9 bases left in between. The CDR3 loop spans 15 amino acids. Germline loops: CDR1 GTSNPN, CDR2 SVGIG (reference sequence). This CDR3 is CAWSVGGNYNSPLHF. The CDR3 DNA reads TGTGCCTGGAGTGTGGGGGGTAACTATAATTCACCCCTCCACTTT. The whole variable domain, filled in from reference TRBV30 and TRBJ1-6, reads SQTIHQWPATLVQPVGSPLSLECTVEGTSNPNLYWYRQAAGRGLQLLFYSVGIGQISSEVPQNLSASRPQDRQFILSSKKLLLSDSGFYLCAWSVGGNYNSPLHFGNGTRLTVT.

This chain connects TRBV7-3 to TRBJ1-2, with 10 bases lining up with TRBD1. Germline V gene lookup returns CDR1 SGHTA and CDR2 FQGTGA. J lost 8 bases, V lost 5 bases, and 5 bases had no gene match. This CDR3 has 13 residues. The CDR3, as DNA: TGTGCCAGCAGCCGAGGGACAGGGGAAGGCTACACCTTC. Translation gives CASSRGTGEGYTF.

Of note for this clone: One end of the junction is discordant with germline, which a read error may explain. The chain uses TRBV7-2 and TRBJ1-3; D remains unclear. This CDR3 has 13 amino acids. Germline V CDR1 and CDR2: SGHTA, FQGNSA. The chain's CDR3 is CATRRESGNTIYF. As DNA, the CDR3 is TGCGCCACCCGGAGGGAATCCGGAAACACCATATATTTT. The full variable domain, rest sourced from reference TRBV7-2 and TRBJ1-3, is GAGVSQSPSNKVTEKGKDVELRCDPISGHTALYWYRQSLGQGLEFLIYFQGNSAPDKSGLPSDRFSAERTGGSVSTLTIQRTQQEDSAVYLCATRRESGNTIYFGEGSWLTVV.

V gene TRBV4-3 combines with J gene TRBJ1-5, with D unresolved. The CDR3 spans 13 residues. Trimming took off 3 bases at V and 5 bases at J, with 8 bases between the two ends. Germline loops: CDR1 LGHNA, CDR2 YSLEER. CDR3 amino acids: CASSQQRDQPQHF. In DNA form, the CDR3 reads TGCGCCAGCAGCCAGCAGAGAGATCAGCCCCAGCATTTT.

This clone appeared once. The V call is TRBV19, the J call TRBJ2-3; a weak D match, TRBD1 (6 bases). The V gene's germline CDR1 is LNHDA and CDR2 SQIVND (reference sequence). Deletions cut 3 bases from V and 1 base from J, with 14 bases between. CDR3 size: 16 residues. CDR3 residues: CASSIGQTDRTDTQYF. The CDR3 DNA reads as TGTGCCAGTAGTATCGGACAGACGGACCGCACAGATACGCAGTATTTT.